These 27 T cell receptor beta chains came from one sample sequenced in a study of cytomegalovirus exposure and HLA in healthy donors. Profiling relied on immunoSEQ multiplex PCR, and the TCRdb table lists in-frame clones only, not all of them. The data hold approximately 76,000 clones, with less than 95% observed a single time. Sequencing input: PBMCs. These receptor sequences come from a woman aged 18-30 years in good health and CMV-seropositive.

This chain uses TRBV7-2 with TRBJ2-1; 9 nucleotides align to TRBD2. Germline CDR1 and CDR2: SGHTA and FQGNSA. Trimming at V came to 5 bases and at J to 5 bases, leaving 10 bases not matched to a gene. CDR3 length: 16 residues. CDR3 sequence (DNA): TGTGCCAGCAGCCCGTTTAGCGGGGGAGCTAACAATGAGCAGTTCTTC. Translating gives CASSPFSGGANNEQFF.

The V gene is TRBV11-3, the J gene TRBJ2-2; TRBD1 is a possible D gene (6 bases). The CDR3 runs 18 residues. The germline V gene has CDR1 SGHNT and CDR2 YENEEA. Deletions cut 0 bases from V and 4 bases from J, with 18 bases between. The CDR3 DNA reads as TGTGCCAGCAGCTTAGATCTTCAGGGGCTACCAGCCACCGGGGAGCTGTTTTTT. This translates into CASSLDLQGLPATGELFF.

This clone was counted once. The V gene is TRBV4-3, the J gene TRBJ2-1; D is possibly TRBD2 (6 bases). The CDR3 is 14 residues long. Germline-derived CDR1 and CDR2 are LGHNA and YSLEER. Trimming left V 0 bases short and J 9 bases short, with 12 bases between. The CDR3 coding sequence is TGCGCCAGCAGCCAAGATAGCGGCCGTACTGAGCAGTTCTTC. As protein: CASSQDSGRTEQFF.

The genes are TRBV6-1 and TRBJ2-3; possibly TRBD1 for D (5 bases). Germline V gene sequence: CDR1 MNHNS, CDR2 SASEGT. The CDR3 sequence is 13 residues long. V was pared by 5 bases and J by 15 bases, with 21 bases between. As DNA, the CDR3 is TGTGCCAGCAGTCCGGGCCAGGGATTGGGTCACTATTTT. This codes for CASSPGQGLGHYF.

This sequence joins TRBV7-9 and TRBJ2-7, with 9 bases identical to TRBD1. This CDR3 region has 14 residues. V lost 1 base, J lost 4 bases, and 2 bases stayed unmatched. From germline, CDR1 is SEHNR and CDR2 FQNEAQ (reference sequence). CDR3 sequence (DNA): TGTGCCAGCAGCTTAGACAGGGGGCCTTACGAGCAGTACTTC. This codes for CASSLDRGPYEQYF.

The rearrangement joins TRBV29-1 to TRBJ2-1, with D tentatively TRBD2 (7 bases). This CDR3 contains 13 residues. CDR1 is SQVTM, CDR2 ANQGSEA, per germline. Trimming removed 1 base from V and 6 bases from J, with 10 bases in between. CDR3 amino acids: CSVEVRGGNEQFF. The CDR3 bases are TGCAGCGTTGAAGTAAGGGGGGGCAATGAGCAGTTCTTC.

J is TRBJ2-3 and V is TRBV5-1, with TRBD2 identical over 11 bases. The germline V gene encodes CDR1 SGHRS and CDR2 YFSETQ. Losses at the gene ends were 3 bases for V and 2 bases for J; bases not matched to a gene: 2. The CDR3 has 15 residues. Here the CDR3 DNA reads TGCGCCAGCAGCTGGACTAGCGGGTCCACAGATACGCAGTATTTT. This sequence encodes CASSWTSGSTDTQYF.

This clone appeared a single time. The V gene is TRBV4-2, the J gene TRBJ2-2; 8 positions agree with TRBD2. V dropped 4 bases and J dropped 0; count of bases not matched to a gene: 7. The CDR3 extends over 17 amino acids. In germline, CDR1 is LGHNA, CDR2 YNFKEQ. The CDR3 spells CASSPSVAGTNTGELFF. CDR3 in DNA: TGTGCCAGCAGCCCCTCTGTAGCGGGGACGAACACCGGGGAGCTGTTTTTT.

The chain carries TRBV27 and TRBJ2-7; TRBD1 aligns across 10 bases. The CDR3 length is 14 residues. From germline, CDR1 is MNHEY and CDR2 SMNVEV (reference sequence). V dropped 4 bases and J dropped 2; count of bases not matched to a gene: 2. CDR3 protein: CASSSGQGTYEQYF. CDR3 coding DNA: TGTGCCAGCAGTTCGGGACAGGGGACCTACGAGCAGTACTTC.

In regard to this clone: The germline gene is not matched at one end of the junction; a read error may be the cause. The gene calls are TRBV15 and TRBJ1-4; maybe TRBD1 (6 bases). This CDR3 comprises 11 residues. In germline, CDR1 is LNHNV, CDR2 YYDKDF (reference sequence). The DNA for the CDR3 is TGTGCCACCAGCTCCCGGGACACACAACTTTTT. Translation: CATSSRDTQLF.

The chain is built from TRBV28 and TRBJ1-2; D remains unclear. The CDR3 extends over 14 amino acids. V was shortened by 5 bases and J by 3 bases, with 13 bases between the two germline ends. Germline values: CDR1 MDHEN, CDR2 SYDVKM. The CDR3 here is CASSPPARDYGYTF. CDR3 bases: TGTGCCAGCAGTCCCCCCGCCCGGGACTATGGCTACACCTTC.

J is TRBJ2-5 and V is TRBV28, with 8 bases identical to TRBD1. The germline V gene encodes CDR1 MDHEN and CDR2 SYDVKM. The CDR3 is made up of 13 amino acids. Germline trimming cut 6 bases from V and 3 bases from J; bases unmatched to any gene: 3. CDR3 sequence reads: CASSWTGKETQYF. The CDR3 DNA reads as TGTGCCAGCAGCTGGACAGGGAAAGAGACCCAGTACTTC.

The chain uses TRBV7-2 and TRBJ2-5; no reliable D call. V was pared by 1 base and J by 5 bases, with 5 bases between. From germline, CDR1 is SGHTA and CDR2 FQGNSA. The CDR3 is made up of 12 amino acids. The CDR3 loop reads CASSLVRETQYF. CDR3 nucleotide sequence: TGTGCCAGCAGCTTAGTCCGGGAGACCCAGTACTTC. The variable domain in full, with the rest retrieved from reference TRBV7-2 and TRBJ2-5, is GAGVSQSPSNKVTEKGKDVELRCDPISGHTALYWYRQSLGQGLEFLIYFQGNSAPDKSGLPSDRFSAERTGGSVSTLTIQRTQQEDSAVYLCASSLVRETQYFGPGTRLLVL.

The chain uses TRBV7-3 and TRBJ2-2; 12 nucleotides align to TRBD2. The CDR3 runs to 19 residues. Trimming cost V 5 bases and J 3 bases; bases outside gene matches: 13. CDR1 and CDR2 from the germline V gene are SGHTA and FQGTGA. CDR3 nucleotide sequence: TGTGCCAGCAGCCGGGTAGTACTAGCGGGGGGATCGGACACCGGGGAGCTGTTTTTT. Protein product: CASSRVVLAGGSDTGELFF. The full variable domain, rest sourced from reference TRBV7-3 and TRBJ2-2, is GAGVSQTPSNKVTEKGKYVELRCDPISGHTALYWYRQSLGQGPEFLIYFQGTGAADDSGLPNDRFFAVRPEGSVSTLKIQRTERGDSAVYLCASSRVVLAGGSDTGELFFGEGSRLTVL.

This clone occurred once. The rearrangement joins TRBV5-4 to TRBJ1-2, with unresolved D. Germline lookup yields CDR1 SGHNT and CDR2 YYREEE (reference sequence). The CDR3 loop spans 17 amino acids. The germline V and J ends were trimmed by 0 bases and 0 bases, with 15 bases remaining between them. The CDR3 DNA follows: TGTGCCAGCAGCTTGGTCTCGTTGCTGGGAGCTAACTATGGCTACACCTTC. Encoded protein: CASSLVSLLGANYGYTF.

The chain links TRBV30 to TRBJ1-1; no firm D call. V was clipped by 2 bases and J by 8 bases, with 9 bases between them. The germline CDR1 and CDR2 sequences are GTSNPN and SVGIG (reference sequence). CDR3 length equals 11 residues. The CDR3 DNA follows: TGTGCCTGGAGTCGAAGGGAGGAAGCTTTCTTT. It encodes CAWSRREEAFF. The full variable domain, rest sourced from reference TRBV30 and TRBJ1-1, is SQTIHQWPATLVQPVGSPLSLECTVEGTSNPNLYWYRQAAGRGLQLLFYSVGIGQISSEVPQNLSASRPQDRQFILSSKKLLLSDSGFYLCAWSRREEAFFGQGTRLTVV.

The V call is TRBV27, the J call TRBJ1-1; no firm D call. Germline CDR1 reads MNHEY; CDR2 reads SMNVEV (reference sequence). The length of the CDR3 is 16 residues. Deletions cut 0 bases from V and 3 bases from J, with 14 bases between. The CDR3 reads CASSLSTSFLDTEAFF. DNA for the CDR3: TGTGCCAGCAGTTTATCGACTTCGTTTTTGGACACTGAAGCTTTCTTT.

In its sample, this clone was seen once. This chain uses TRBV5-4 with TRBJ2-5; tentatively, D is TRBD1 (5 bases). Germline V gives CDR1 SGHNT, CDR2 YYREEE (reference sequence). The V gene lost 2 bases and the J gene lost 1 base, with 9 bases spanning the gap. The CDR3 covers 14 residues. The CDR3 sequence is CASSFGQGQETQYF. The CDR3 bases are TGTGCCAGCAGCTTCGGGCAGGGCCAAGAGACCCAGTACTTC.

This chain joins TRBV7-2 and TRBJ1-5; D not resolved. The CDR3 has 15 amino acids. Trimming left V 1 base short and J 4 bases short, with 11 bases between. CDR1 is SGHTA, CDR2 FQGNSA, per germline. The chain's CDR3 is CASSLGGESNQPQHF. The CDR3 DNA sequence: TGTGCCAGCAGCTTAGGTGGAGAGAGTAATCAGCCCCAGCATTTT.

This chain links TRBV30 with TRBJ2-7; 8 nucleotides match TRBD1. V was pared by 4 bases and J by 12 bases, with 14 bases of the junction left unmatched. The CDR3 is 13 amino acids. The germline CDR1 and CDR2 sequences are GTSNPN and SVGIG (reference sequence). CDR3 sequence reads: CAWTEYGQGRRYF. CDR3 DNA: TGTGCCTGGACCGAATACGGACAGGGAAGGAGGTACTTC.

V and J are TRBV20-1 and TRBJ1-2; D not resolved. Germline CDR1 and CDR2: DFQATT and SNEGSKA (reference sequence). The CDR3 is 11 residues long. Trimming took off 5 bases at V and 1 base at J, with 5 bases between the two ends. The CDR3 loop reads CSAASNYGYTF. The DNA for the CDR3 is TGCAGTGCTGCGAGTAACTATGGCTACACCTTC.

The chain links TRBV5-1 to TRBJ1-5; tentatively, D is TRBD1 (5 bases). V was cut by 3 bases and J by 6 bases, with 13 bases left in between. The CDR3 totals 14 residues. Germline lookup yields CDR1 SGHRS and CDR2 YFSETQ. DNA of the CDR3: TGCGCCAGCAGCTCCCCGGAGGGGATTCAGCCCCAGCATTTT. The encoded protein is CASSSPEGIQPQHF.

The chain employs TRBV7-8 and TRBJ1-1, with a weak D call TRBD1 (5 bases). CDR3 length: 15 residues. CDR1 and CDR2 (germline): SGHVS, FQNEAQ. V gave up 1 base and J gave up 3 bases, with 12 bases separating them. CDR3 nucleotides: TGTGCCAGCAGCTTAGTTGTAGGGGATTACACTGAAGCTTTCTTT. It translates to CASSLVVGDYTEAFF.

This clone was found once. The chain uses TRBV5-1 and TRBJ2-5; 7 bases match TRBD1. Germline CDR1 reads SGHRS; CDR2 reads YFSETQ. After removal of 0 bases from V and 1 base from J, the junction contained 6 bases not matched to a gene. This CDR3 spans 16 amino acids. DNA of the CDR3: TGCGCCAGCAGCTTGGCGGGACAGACCTTCCAAGAGACCCAGTACTTC. Amino acid sequence: CASSLAGQTFQETQYF. Complete variable domain (other parts from reference TRBV5-1 and TRBJ2-5): KAGVTQTPRYLIKTRGQQVTLSCSPISGHRSVSWYQQTPGQGLQFLFEYFSETQRNKGNFPGRFSGRQFSNSRSEMNVSTLELGDSALYLCASSLAGQTFQETQYFGPGTRLLVL.

This clone has only one observation. The chain links TRBV11-2 to TRBJ2-2, with D hard to call. The germline V gene has CDR1 SGHAT and CDR2 FQNNGV. Trimming took 4 bases from V and 0 from J, leaving 9 bases between them. The CDR3 is made up of 15 amino acids. The chain's CDR3 is CASSSVGANTGELFF. The CDR3 region has the DNA TGTGCCAGCAGCTCTGTCGGAGCGAACACCGGGGAGCTGTTTTTT.

The chain joins TRBV7-2 to TRBJ1-5; D uncertain. The CDR3 totals 17 residues. Trimming stripped 1 base from V and 0 bases from J, with 13 bases between. Looked up from germline, CDR1 is SGHTA and CDR2 is FQGNSA. CDR3 nucleotide sequence: TGTGCCAGCAGCTTAGGAGGCCGTCTTTATAGCAATCAGCCCCAGCATTTT. Translating gives CASSLGGRLYSNQPQHF.

The genes are TRBV4-3 and TRBJ2-7, with D hard to call. Trimming removed 2 bases at V and 1 base at J, with 6 bases between. Germline V lookup: CDR1 LGHNA, CDR2 YSLEER. The CDR3 runs 13 residues. The CDR3 loop reads CASSQRTSYEQYF. The CDR3 DNA reads TGCGCCAGCAGCCAAAGAACTTCCTACGAGCAGTACTTC.